The 4 T cell receptor beta chains listed next were all sequenced from one sample in a study of shared clonotypes between healthy human individuals. Using immunoSEQ multiplex PCR, the repertoire was profiled, and TCRdb retains in-frame clones only, with some absent. This table has 2.3 million or so clones, 80% to 95% appearing once. Sample: naive CD4+ T cells from PBMCs. Documented subset: CD45RA+ positively selected. These receptors originate from a man aged 18 to 30 in good health. Some clones in this sample may be carry-over from other donors' samples.

This chain uses TRBV10-3 with TRBJ2-7; 12 bases fit TRBD2. The V segment lost 5 bases and the J segment 2 bases; nucleotides outside the gene matches: 13. The germline V gene has CDR1 ENHRY and CDR2 SYGVKD. The CDR3 is 18 residues long. This CDR3 is CAISPLATSGRNTYEQYF. The CDR3, as DNA: TGTGCCATCAGTCCCCTCGCAACTAGCGGGAGGAACACCTACGAGCAGTACTTC.

J is TRBJ1-3 and V is TRBV7-2; no firm D call. Trimming shortened V by 6 bases and J by 4 bases, and 10 bases separated the two germline ends. Germline-derived CDR1 and CDR2 are SGHTA and FQGNSA. The CDR3 runs to 13 residues. The CDR3 coding sequence is TGTGCCAGCAGGCAATTCGGGGGAAACACCATATATTTT. This gives the protein CASRQFGGNTIYF.

In DNA form, the CDR3 reads TGCGCCAGCACCGGGACAGGAACCTATGGGGGCTATGGCTACACCTTC. Amino acids: CASTGTGTYGGYGYTF. V and J are TRBV5-1 and TRBJ1-2; 8 bases line up with TRBD1. This CDR3 spans 16 amino acids. J lost 4 bases, V lost 6 bases, and 14 bases had no gene match. Germline V gene lookup returns CDR1 SGHRS and CDR2 YFSETQ.

The chain couples TRBV29-1 to TRBJ1-1, with D tentatively TRBD1 (6 bases). Germline V gene sequence: CDR1 SQVTM, CDR2 ANQGSEA. There are 13 residues in the CDR3. V was pared by 5 bases and J by 2 bases, with 12 bases between. CDR3 sequence: CSVKGVINTEAFF. The DNA for the CDR3 is TGCAGCGTTAAGGGGGTTATAAACACTGAAGCTTTCTTT.